What follows is one T cell receptor beta chain and its context. TCRdb reprocessed the 5' RACE reads via MiXCR and lists one record per CDR3 protein. The data show approximately 150,000 distinct CDR3 sequences, with roughly 19% seen just once and around 2.4% held by the top ten. This entry belongs to a study of T-cell memory formation after mild COVID-19. V was trimmed by 0 bases and J by 1 base, leaving 9 bases between them. The CDR3 covers 15 residues. The receptor was derived from an adult woman who had mild COVID-19 (a few samples of this study predate the infection). Cell type and time point are not known. The rearrangement uses TRBV12-3 or TRBV12-4 and TRBJ2-5; possible D gene TRBD2, 6 bases. The sequenced sample consisted of PBMCs or a T cell subset sorted from them (not recorded which). The CDR3 coding sequence is TGTGCCAGCAGTTTAGCAGGAGGGGTCCAAGAGACCCAGTACTTC. This translates into CASSLAGGVQETQYF.